This T cell receptor (beta chain) was retrieved from a study of blood T cell repertoires in COVID-19. Here immunoSEQ multiplex PCR was the method, and the copy in TCRdb shows in-frame clones only, minus some. This table holds approximately 140,000 clones, roughly 86% found once. Concerning this clone itself: Other DNA sequences of this sample code for an identical CDR3.

The CDR3 loop spans 14 amino acids. Germline assignment: CDR1 SGHRS and CDR2 YFSETQ. The J segment lost 1 base and the V segment lost 3 bases, leaving 3 bases of the junction unmatched. The receptor was isolated from a human donor with acute or convalescent COVID-19. The donor label of this sample is uncertain. Sample: peripheral blood. The V and J genes are TRBV5-1 and TRBJ1-1, with 7 bases aligning to TRBD1. This chain's CDR3 is CASSSGTANTEAFF. CDR3 sequence (DNA): TGCGCCAGCAGCTCCGGGACAGCGAACACTGAAGCTTTCTTT.